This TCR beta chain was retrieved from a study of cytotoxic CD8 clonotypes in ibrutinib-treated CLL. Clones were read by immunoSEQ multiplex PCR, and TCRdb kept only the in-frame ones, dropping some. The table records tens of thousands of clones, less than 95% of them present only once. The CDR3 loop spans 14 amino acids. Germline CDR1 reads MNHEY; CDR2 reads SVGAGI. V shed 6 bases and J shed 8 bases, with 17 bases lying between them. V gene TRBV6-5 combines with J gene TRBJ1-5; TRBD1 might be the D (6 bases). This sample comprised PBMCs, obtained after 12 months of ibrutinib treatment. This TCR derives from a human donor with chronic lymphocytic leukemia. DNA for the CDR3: TGTGCCAGCAGACTGGACAGCCGTACTGAGCCCCAGCATTTT. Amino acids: CASRLDSRTEPQHF.